These T cell receptor beta chains were read from a single sample in a study of human T cells and chemical hapten exposure. TCRdb reprocessed the RACE reads with MiXCR, giving one entry per CDR3 protein. This table has around 380,000 distinct CDR3 sequences, 5.5% appearing once. The material was whole blood, obtained in connection with sensitization to the hapten diphenylcyclopropenone (DPC). All receptors come from a woman in her late teens or twenties with alopecia areata. Some clones in this sample may be carry-over from other donors' samples. CDR3s include the opening cysteine and the closing phenylalanine or tryptophan. A D gene is named only where the DNA matches it firmly. Clone size is shown for a subset of rows, as once, few, many or a class of expanded clone.

clone_size: many
v_call: TRBV6-5
j_call: TRBJ1-2
d_call: .
cdr3_nt: TGTGCCAGCAGTTACTCGGTGGGGGAGCTAGGCTATGGCTACACCTTC
cdr3_aa: CASSYSVGELGYGYTF

clone_size: many
v_call: TRBV7-8
j_call: TRBJ2-7
d_call: .
cdr3_nt: TGTGCCAGCAGCTTAGCGAGCATGGGGAACTACGAGCAGTACTTC
cdr3_aa: CASSLASMGNYEQYF

clone_size: .
v_call: TRBV3-1
j_call: TRBJ1-1
d_call: TRBD1
cdr3_nt: TGTGCCAGCAGCCAAGTCCCAGGGGGGTGGACTGAAGCTTTCTTT
cdr3_aa: CASSQVPGGWTEAFF

clone_size: .
v_call: TRBV4-3
j_call: TRBJ2-2
d_call: TRBD2
cdr3_nt: TGCGCCAGCAGCCGCGGGGGGGCCAGGGGCACCGGGGAGCTGTTTTTT
cdr3_aa: CASSRGGARGTGELFF

clone_size: few
v_call: TRBV6-2/TRBV6-3
j_call: TRBJ1-4
d_call: TRBD1
cdr3_nt: TGTGCCAGCAGTTACTCGGCCGGGACAGGGAGAGGAAAACTGTTTTTT
cdr3_aa: CASSYSAGTGRGKLFF

clone_size: .
v_call: TRBV12-5
j_call: TRBJ2-3
d_call: .
cdr3_nt: TGTGCTAGTGGTTCATCCCTGCGGGGTTTCACAGATACGCAGTATTTT
cdr3_aa: CASGSSLRGFTDTQYF

clone_size: .
v_call: TRBV7-2
j_call: TRBJ1-6
d_call: .
cdr3_nt: TGTGCCAGCAGCTTGAGGGGCGATTATAATTCACCCCTCCACTTT
cdr3_aa: CASSLRGDYNSPLHF

clone_size: few
v_call: TRBV7-2
j_call: TRBJ1-1
d_call: .
cdr3_nt: TGTGCCAGCAGCTTAGTGGTCGGAATGAACACTGAAGCTTTCTTT
cdr3_aa: CASSLVVGMNTEAFF

clone_size: few
v_call: TRBV29-1
j_call: TRBJ2-5
d_call: .
cdr3_nt: TGCAGCGTTGAAGATCGCCGAAAGCGGGCAAACTTCCAAGAGACCCAGTACTTC
cdr3_aa: CSVEDRRKRANFQETQYF

clone_size: .
v_call: TRBV20-1
j_call: TRBJ1-6
d_call: .
cdr3_nt: TGCAGTGCTAAGAGTGCTTTGGAGGCCGGGACCTATAATTCACCCCTCCACTTT
cdr3_aa: CSAKSALEAGTYNSPLHF

clone_size: many
v_call: TRBV12-3/TRBV12-4
j_call: TRBJ2-3
d_call: .
cdr3_nt: TGTGCCAGCAGCCCAATCTACGCGGGGCCTGGCACAGATACGCAGTATTTT
cdr3_aa: CASSPIYAGPGTDTQYF

clone_size: .
v_call: TRBV4-3
j_call: TRBJ1-2
d_call: .
cdr3_nt: TGCGCCAGCAGCCAGCAGGGTAACCTTAACTATGGCTACACCTTC
cdr3_aa: CASSQQGNLNYGYTF

clone_size: few
v_call: TRBV6-2/TRBV6-3
j_call: TRBJ2-3
d_call: .
cdr3_nt: TGTGCCAGCAGTTCTCGTGCGGGACTCAGCACAGATACGCAGTATTTT
cdr3_aa: CASSSRAGLSTDTQYF

clone_size: few
v_call: TRBV20-1
j_call: TRBJ2-7
d_call: .
cdr3_nt: TGCAGTGCTAGAGATTTATCGGGGTTGAGATACTACGAGCAGTACTTC
cdr3_aa: CSARDLSGLRYYEQYF

clone_size: .
v_call: TRBV6-2/TRBV6-3
j_call: TRBJ1-6
d_call: .
cdr3_nt: TGTGCCAGCAGTTACAAAGGAATGGGGGACCCCAATTCACCCCTCCACTTT
cdr3_aa: CASSYKGMGDPNSPLHF

clone_size: .
v_call: TRBV4-2
j_call: TRBJ2-7
d_call: .
cdr3_nt: TGTGCCAGCAGCCTGGACACCCTCTCCTACGAGCAGTACTTC
cdr3_aa: CASSLDTLSYEQYF

clone_size: .
v_call: TRBV13
j_call: TRBJ2-5
d_call: TRBD1
cdr3_nt: TGTGCCAGCAGCTTAGCCACAGGGGTAGGGAATCAAGAGACCCAGTACTTC
cdr3_aa: CASSLATGVGNQETQYF

clone_size: few
v_call: TRBV6-2/TRBV6-3
j_call: TRBJ2-1
d_call: TRBD1
cdr3_nt: TGTGCCAGCAGTTACCCAACAGGGGTACGGCAGTTCTTC
cdr3_aa: CASSYPTGVRQFF

clone_size: many
v_call: TRBV27
j_call: TRBJ1-5
d_call: .
cdr3_nt: TGTGCCAGCAGTATCAGGCTCCCCCAGCCCCAGCATTTT
cdr3_aa: CASSIRLPQPQHF

clone_size: .
v_call: TRBV7-8
j_call: TRBJ2-1
d_call: TRBD2
cdr3_nt: TGTGCCAGCAGCTCCGGAGCGGGGGGGCTCTTCAATGAGCAGTTCTTC
cdr3_aa: CASSSGAGGLFNEQFF

clone_size: many
v_call: TRBV6-1
j_call: TRBJ2-3
d_call: .
cdr3_nt: TGTGCCAGCAGTGAAATTGGAGATACGCAGTATTTT
cdr3_aa: CASSEIGDTQYF

clone_size: few
v_call: TRBV20-1
j_call: TRBJ2-7
d_call: TRBD1
cdr3_nt: TGCAGTGCTAGCCAGGGGGCAGGAATGTCCTACGAGCAGTACTTC
cdr3_aa: CSASQGAGMSYEQYF

clone_size: few
v_call: TRBV20-1
j_call: TRBJ1-1
d_call: .
cdr3_nt: TGCAGTGCTAGAGATCTAAGTGGCACTGAAGCTTTCTTT
cdr3_aa: CSARDLSGTEAFF

clone_size: few
v_call: TRBV6-5
j_call: TRBJ1-3
d_call: .
cdr3_nt: TGTGCCACCCAGGTGGGAGCTGGAAACACCATATATTTT
cdr3_aa: CATQVGAGNTIYF

clone_size: few
v_call: TRBV12-3/TRBV12-4
j_call: TRBJ2-2
d_call: TRBD2
cdr3_nt: TGTGCCAGCAGTTTCGCAGGGAGGGTAACCGGGGAGCTGTTTTTT
cdr3_aa: CASSFAGRVTGELFF

clone_size: many
v_call: TRBV6-4
j_call: TRBJ2-3
d_call: .
cdr3_nt: TGTGCCAGCAGTGACTCGGACAGCACAGATACGCAGTATTTT
cdr3_aa: CASSDSDSTDTQYF

clone_size: many
v_call: TRBV6-1
j_call: TRBJ1-2
d_call: .
cdr3_nt: TGTGCCAGCAGTGATGGGGTTAACTATGGCTACACCTTC
cdr3_aa: CASSDGVNYGYTF

clone_size: many
v_call: TRBV28
j_call: TRBJ1-1
d_call: .
cdr3_nt: TGTGCCAGCAGTTTGCCTCTTTGGACTGAAGCTTTCTTT
cdr3_aa: CASSLPLWTEAFF

clone_size: few
v_call: TRBV4-1
j_call: TRBJ1-1
d_call: TRBD1
cdr3_nt: TGCGCCAGCAGCCAAGTAGGGTGGACAGGGCTCACTGAAGCTTTCTTT
cdr3_aa: CASSQVGWTGLTEAFF

clone_size: .
v_call: TRBV12-3/TRBV12-4
j_call: TRBJ1-1
d_call: .
cdr3_nt: TGTGCCAGCAGCTACACTCGACCGAACACTGAAGCTTTCTTT
cdr3_aa: CASSYTRPNTEAFF